This TCR beta chain was sequenced during a study of blood T cells in healthy people across ages. Alongside a J-beta primer mix, a sample-barcoded 5' primer served in a second PCR lasting about 7 to 11 cycles. The authors tagged each cDNA molecule using a template-switch adaptor with 12 random nucleotides. TCRdb passed the 5' RACE reads through MiXCR, listing each CDR3 protein once. The sample shows approximately 940,000 distinct CDR3 sequences, roughly 50% of them seen only once. The sample providers were healthy Caucasian people from Russia, aged roughly 6 to 90. The germline V and J ends were trimmed by 5 bases and 5 bases, with 18 bases remaining between them. Germline CDR1 and CDR2: MRHNA and SNTAGT. The CDR3 contains 16 residues. This clonotype was detected only a few times.

This clonotype was obtained from a young man in good health. This chain joins TRBV6-4 and TRBJ2-2, with D possibly being TRBD1 (6 bases). The sample comprised blood. CDR3 coding DNA: TGTGCCAGCAGTCCCGGCGTAGGACAGTCTACCGGGGAGCTGTTTTTT. Amino acid sequence: CASSPGVGQSTGELFF.